What follows are 24 T cell receptor beta chains derived from one specimen sequenced in a study of T-cell reconstitution after alpha-beta-depleted transplantation in children. A library of TCRbeta sequences, prepared with unique molecular identifiers, was generated. TCRdb ran MiXCR on the PCR reads and lists one entry per CDR3 protein. This table has approximately 97,000 distinct CDR3 sequences, 6% appearing once. Material: PBMCs, mostly from graft donor cells, obtained 60 days after TCRalphabeta/CD19-depleted stem cell transplant. These receptor sequences come from a female patient aged 2 to 10 who had a stem cell transplant for Fanconi anemia, so the T cells may come from the graft donor.

This clonotype was picked up a small number of times. The genes are TRBV4-1 and TRBJ1-1; 9 bases line up with TRBD1. CDR3 length equals 19 residues. Germline values: CDR1 MGHRA, CDR2 YSYEKL. Trimming cost V 1 base and J 5 bases; bases outside gene matches: 17. The CDR3 nucleotides are TGCGCCAGCAGCCAAGTACCGTGGGGGGTACAGGGGGCTGGGACTGAAGCTTTCTTT. It specifies CASSQVPWGVQGAGTEAFF.

This clonotype was seen at least ten times. DNA for the CDR3: TGTGCCAGCAGCCCTTTTACAGATACGCAGTATTTT. The encoded protein is CASSPFTDTQYF. V gene TRBV14 combines with J gene TRBJ2-3; unclear D gene. The CDR3 contains 12 residues. The V and J ends lost 4 bases and 3 bases respectively, with 5 bases between them. CDR1 and CDR2 (germline): SGHDN, FVKESK.

This clonotype has ten or more counts. V gene TRBV6-5 combines with J gene TRBJ2-2; 10 nucleotides line up with TRBD1. V was clipped by 4 bases and J by 3 bases; unmatched bases: 2. The CDR3 is made up of 15 amino acids. Germline V gene data show CDR1 as MNHEY and CDR2 as SVGAGI. In DNA form, the CDR3 reads TGTGCCAGCAGTTGGGACAGGGGTGACACCGGGGAGCTGTTTTTT. Translation gives CASSWDRGDTGELFF.

V usage is TRBV18 and J usage is TRBJ2-1, with 9 nucleotides matching TRBD2. Looked up from germline, CDR1 is KGHSH and CDR2 is LQKENI. Trimming took 6 bases from V and 2 from J; bases not matched to a gene: 5. The CDR3 length is 15 residues. The CDR3 coding sequence is TGTGCCAGCTCGACTAGCGGTAACACCTACAATGAGCAGTTCTTC. Residues: CASSTSGNTYNEQFF.

This clonotype came up many times. The chain recombines TRBV28 with TRBJ1-5; D perhaps matches TRBD1 (6 bases). V lost 3 bases to trimming and J lost 3 bases, with 18 bases between them. The CDR3 is made up of 17 amino acids. Looked up from germline, CDR1 is MDHEN and CDR2 is SYDVKM. CDR3 loop: CASSFGDTLKFNQPQHF. The CDR3 DNA reads as TGTGCCAGCAGTTTCGGGGACACATTGAAATTCAATCAGCCCCAGCATTTT.

This clonotype was found a few times. CDR3 protein: CSVDRVQGRNTEAFF. The DNA of the CDR3 is TGCAGCGTTGATAGGGTCCAGGGGAGGAACACTGAAGCTTTCTTT. The chain carries TRBV29-1 and TRBJ1-1; tentative D call: TRBD1 (6 bases). Looked up from germline, CDR1 is SQVTM and CDR2 is ANQGSEA. The V and J ends lost 3 bases and 1 base respectively, with 15 bases between them. The CDR3 covers 15 residues.

This chain connects TRBV6-5 to TRBJ1-2; D is ambiguous. V was shortened by 7 bases and J by 4 bases, with 16 bases between the two germline ends. The germline V gene encodes CDR1 MNHEY and CDR2 SVGAGI. CDR3 length: 14 amino acids. The CDR3 protein is CASKYDTTSYGYTF. In DNA, the CDR3 is TGTGCCAGCAAATATGACACCACTTCCTATGGCTACACCTTC.

This clonotype was seen at least ten times. This chain connects TRBV7-2 to TRBJ2-1; TRBD2 matches at 8 bases. J lost 4 bases, V lost 1 base, and 3 bases had no gene match. This CDR3 spans 15 amino acids. Looked up from germline, CDR1 is SGHTA and CDR2 is FQGNSA. In DNA form, the CDR3 reads TGTGCCAGCAGCTTAGTGGCTAGCGGGTACAATGAGCAGTTCTTC. Translated: CASSLVASGYNEQFF.

DNA for the CDR3: TGTGCCAGCAGCCGCAGTTCCGGGACAGGGGATTCCCAAGAGACCCAGTACTTC. Its protein is CASSRSSGTGDSQETQYF. J is TRBJ2-5 and V is TRBV11-2, with 10 bases fitting TRBD1. V trimming: 5 bases; J trimming: 1 base; junction bases outside the gene matches: 13. CDR3 size: 18 residues. The germline V gene has CDR1 SGHAT and CDR2 FQNNGV.

This clonotype was found many times. CDR3 residues: CASSPHPIGTGLLPTDTQYF. The CDR3 coding sequence is TGTGCCAGCTCACCACACCCGATCGGGACGGGACTATTACCCACAGATACGCAGTATTTT. This chain joins TRBV18 and TRBJ2-3; 7 bases map to TRBD2. The CDR3 is 20 amino acids. Losses at the gene ends were 1 base for V and 2 bases for J; bases not matched to a gene: 18. Germline V gene sequence: CDR1 KGHSH, CDR2 LQKENI.

This clonotype has ten or more counts. The rearrangement links TRBV3-1 to TRBJ2-5; D is ambiguous. The V and J ends lost 3 bases and 4 bases respectively, with 3 bases between them. The CDR3 consists of 11 residues. Germline V gene sequence: CDR1 LGHDT, CDR2 YNNKEL (reference sequence). As DNA, the CDR3 is TGTGCCAGCAGCCAGGGAGAGACCCAGTACTTC. Translating it yields CASSQGETQYF.

The chain joins TRBV21-1 to TRBJ2-1; the table names TRBD2, a call not compared with the DNA. TRBV21-1 is a pseudogene segment. This CDR3 comprises 13 residues. The CDR3 DNA sequence: TGTGCCAGCAGCAAAACTAGCGGGAGGCAGCAGTTCTTC. Translation gives CASSKTSGRQQFF.

The sample holds a few counts of this clonotype. The chain recombines TRBV30 with TRBJ2-1; 9 bases line up with TRBD1. Per germline, CDR1 GTSNPN and CDR2 SVGIG (reference sequence). The CDR3 loop spans 17 amino acids. With V trimmed by 4 bases and J by 4 bases, 14 bases remained unmatched. The CDR3 DNA reads as TGTGCCTGGAAAACGGGACAGGGTATTATATTTTACAATGAGCAGTTCTTC. Translating it yields CAWKTGQGIIFYNEQFF.

This sequence joins TRBV20-1 and TRBJ1-4, with D maybe TRBD1 (5 bases). The CDR3 consists of 14 residues. Germline CDR1 is DFQATT and CDR2 is SNEGSKA (reference sequence). V lost 5 bases and J 3 bases, leaving 13 bases between the germline ends. CDR3 nucleotides: TGCAGTGCTTTTCGACAGAATCCTAATGAAAAACTGTTTTTT. Protein: CSAFRQNPNEKLFF.

The J gene is TRBJ2-7, the V gene TRBV6-5; TRBD1 is a possible D gene (6 bases). Trimming took 4 bases from V and 1 from J, leaving 14 bases between them. This CDR3 region has 15 residues. CDR1 and CDR2 (germline): MNHEY, SVGAGI. The CDR3 sequence: CASSFAGVMSYEQYF. The CDR3 DNA reads TGTGCCAGCAGTTTCGCAGGGGTAATGTCCTACGAGCAGTACTTC.

The CDR3 reads CSASSGLHHTQYF. DNA for the CDR3: TGCAGTGCTAGTAGCGGGCTCCACCATACGCAGTATTTT. The rearrangement links TRBV20-1 to TRBJ2-3; 7 positions match TRBD2. Trimming removed 3 bases from V and 7 bases from J; junction bases left unmatched: 7. This CDR3 spans 13 amino acids. The germline V gene has CDR1 DFQATT and CDR2 SNEGSKA (reference sequence).

This chain uses TRBV3-1 with TRBJ2-7, with D perhaps given as TRBD1 or TRBD2 (6 bases each). Trimming took off 4 bases at V and 1 base at J, with 14 bases between the two ends. Germline V gene sequence: CDR1 LGHDT, CDR2 YNNKEL (reference sequence). The CDR3 is 15 residues long. The CDR3 coding sequence is TGTGCCAGCAGCCCCCGAGGGGGGCGGTCCTACGAGCAGTACTTC. It codes for CASSPRGGRSYEQYF.

The CDR3, as DNA: TGCAGTGCTAGACTTACAGGGGATAGCAATCAGCCCCAGCATTTT. Its translation: CSARLTGDSNQPQHF. The chain recombines TRBV20-1 with TRBJ1-5; 7 positions match TRBD1. Germline loops: CDR1 DFQATT, CDR2 SNEGSKA (reference sequence). With V trimmed by 2 bases and J by 0 bases, 4 bases remained unmatched. This CDR3 region has 15 residues.

This clonotype came up a few times. The V gene is TRBV20-1, the J gene TRBJ2-7; 7 positions agree with TRBD2. Looked up from germline, CDR1 is DFQATT and CDR2 is SNEGSKA (reference sequence). The CDR3 is 12 amino acids. Trimming removed 7 bases from V and 0 bases from J; junction bases left unmatched: 3. CDR3 residues: CSGGGDSYEQYF. CDR3 bases: TGCAGTGGGGGGGGGGACTCCTACGAGCAGTACTTC.

In its sample, this clonotype was seen many times. The genes are TRBV6-5 and TRBJ2-3; no firm D call. This CDR3 spans 14 amino acids. Germline CDR1 MNHEY, CDR2 SVGAGI. V was clipped by 0 bases and J by 5 bases, with 9 bases between them. The CDR3 here is CASSYSDPGDTQYF. For the CDR3, the DNA is TGTGCCAGCAGTTACTCGGACCCTGGAGATACGCAGTATTTT.

Ten or more counts support this clonotype. The chain links TRBV9 to TRBJ2-4; TRBD1 matches 10 bases. The CDR3 has 17 residues. Per germline, CDR1 SGDLS and CDR2 YYNGEE. Germline trimming cut 0 bases from V and 3 bases from J; bases unmatched to any gene: 6. CDR3 amino acids: CASSVDPGQGIKNIQYF. The CDR3, as DNA: TGTGCCAGCAGCGTAGACCCGGGACAGGGGATCAAAAACATTCAGTACTTC.

Many counts were recorded for this clonotype. The genes are TRBV10-2 and TRBJ1-5; D not resolved. Trimming removed 2 bases at V and 5 bases at J, with 4 bases between. The CDR3 consists of 12 residues. Germline V gene lookup returns CDR1 WSHSY and CDR2 SAAADI. The CDR3 coding sequence is TGCGCCAGCAGTGAGGGCGATCAGCCCCAGCATTTT. Its translation is CASSEGDQPQHF.

This clonotype was picked up many times. The chain is built from TRBV5-1 and TRBJ2-3; D gene unclear. Germline V gene data show CDR1 as SGHRS and CDR2 as YFSETQ. V was shortened by 4 bases and J by 2 bases, with 14 bases between the two germline ends. The CDR3 loop spans 15 amino acids. CDR3 protein: CASSTVMTPTDTQYF. The CDR3 DNA reads TGCGCCAGCAGCACAGTCATGACCCCCACAGATACGCAGTATTTT.

In this sample, this clonotype turned up many times. This rearrangement joins TRBV18 to TRBJ2-5, with D possibly matching TRBD1 (6 bases). Trimming pared 3 bases from V and 1 base from J, leaving 12 bases between. Germline V gives CDR1 KGHSH, CDR2 LQKENI. The CDR3 length is 15 residues. Here the CDR3 reads CASSPATGLQETQYF. CDR3 nucleotides: TGTGCCAGCTCACCGGCGACAGGCCTCCAAGAGACCCAGTACTTC.